This T cell receptor beta chain comes out of a study of T cells in Graves' hyperthyroidism and ophthalmopathy. The study's findings and limits: Most clonotypes expanded in thyroid above 0.001 were likewise present in blood.

This CDR3 has 16 amino acids. Trimming cost V 3 bases and J 2 bases, with 16 bases left between them. Per the germline V gene, CDR1 is LNHDA and CDR2 is SQIVND (reference sequence). Among the patients, aged 18 to 65, hyperthyroidism was newly diagnosed and had lasted under 2 months. Orbital computed tomography, thyroid ultrasound, serum thyroxine and TRAb, and clinical symptoms together informed the diagnoses. Fresh peripheral blood, approximately 10 ml, yielded the PBMCs. RNA transcripts gave rise to amplified TCR beta CDR3 regions. Using the HTBI primer set, a first-round RT-PCR was run on the TCR CDR3. TCRdb called the multiplex PCR reads again in MiXCR, with one record for every CDR3 protein. The data show about 700,000 distinct CDR3 sequences, 12% to 15% seen once. With respect to this clonotype: The antigen is unknown.

This receptor was identified in a woman aged 18-29 years with Graves' hyperthyroidism. The sequenced sample consisted of blood. The gene calls are TRBV19 and TRBJ2-5, with D unclear. This chain's CDR3 is CASSITTLGPQETQYF. DNA of the CDR3: TGTGCCAGTAGTATCACCACCCTGGGCCCTCAAGAGACCCAGTACTTC. The full variable domain, its missing parts supplied by reference TRBV19 and TRBJ2-5, is DGGITQSPKYLFRKEGQNVTLSCEQNLNHDAMYWYRQDPGQGLRLIYYSQIVNDFQKGDIAEGYSVSREKKESFPLTVTSAQKNPTAFYLCASSITTLGPQETQYFGPGTRLLVL.